These 26 T cell receptor beta chains were sequenced from one sample in a study of T cells in Graves' hyperthyroidism and ophthalmopathy. Amplification of TCR beta CDR3 regions used RNA as the template. First-round RT-PCR with HTBI primers amplified the TCR CDR3 region. TCRdb reanalysed the multiplex PCR reads using MiXCR and keeps one entry per CDR3 protein. There are over 250,000 distinct CDR3 sequences in the sample; roughly 13% occur only once, and approximately 35% lies in the top ten. Sequences were obtained from blood. The receptor source for this set is a woman between 40 and 50 years old with Graves' ophthalmopathy.

The sample holds many counts of this clonotype. CDR3 sequence: CASRYLDYGYTF. The CDR3 nucleotides read TGTGCCAGCAGATACTTGGACTATGGCTACACCTTC. The V gene is TRBV2, the J gene TRBJ1-2, with D uncertain. CDR3 length equals 12 residues. Germline CDR1 is SNHLY and CDR2 is FYNNEI. The V end was cut by 6 bases, the J end by 3 bases, with 8 bases between.

This sequence joins TRBV19 and TRBJ2-1; D remains unclear. There are 17 residues in the CDR3. The V end was cut by 1 base, the J end by 0 bases, with 13 bases between. Germline assignment: CDR1 LNHDA and CDR2 SQIVND (reference sequence). The CDR3 DNA follows: TGTGCCAGTAGTATAGGAGTAGGTAGTAGCTCCTACAATGAGCAGTTCTTC. Translated: CASSIGVGSSSYNEQFF.

This clonotype came up many times. V and J are TRBV11-2 and TRBJ2-4; 8 bases align to TRBD2. The CDR3 spans 14 residues. Unmatched junction bases numbered 5, after V lost 1 base and J lost 9 bases. The germline V gene encodes CDR1 SGHAT and CDR2 FQNNGV. DNA for the CDR3: TGTGCCAGCAGCTTAGCTCGGGGGGGAGGCATTCAGTACTTC. This translates into CASSLARGGGIQYF.

Many counts were recorded for this clonotype. J is TRBJ1-1 and V is TRBV6-1, with D possibly TRBD1 on 6 matching bases. Between the trimmed V and J ends, which lost 5 bases and 3 bases, there was a span of 13 bases. This CDR3 has 14 residues. From germline, CDR1 is MNHNS and CDR2 SASEGT. The DNA for the CDR3 is TGTGCCAGCAGTCATAGGAAGGGGGACACTGAAGCTTTCTTT. This codes for CASSHRKGDTEAFF.

This clonotype was seen at least ten times. The V and J genes are TRBV7-9 and TRBJ1-1, with D possibly matching TRBD1 (5 bases). V was trimmed by 5 bases and J by 0 bases, leaving 10 bases between them. CDR1 is SEHNR and CDR2 is FQNEAQ in the germline V gene (reference sequence). This CDR3 is built from 14 residues. CDR3 bases: TGTGCCAGCAGCCTGGCAGGGATGAACACTGAAGCTTTCTTT. Translated, it gives CASSLAGMNTEAFF.

This clonotype was counted ten times or more. The J gene is TRBJ2-1, the V gene TRBV27; possible D gene TRBD2, 7 bases. CDR3 length equals 16 residues. Germline V gene sequence: CDR1 MNHEY, CDR2 SMNVEV (reference sequence). With 6 bases removed from V and 7 bases from J, the gap between germline ends came to 22 bases. The CDR3 spells CASSRPRGEGLNEQFF. For the CDR3, the DNA is TGTGCCAGCAGCCGCCCTAGGGGGGAGGGCCTGAATGAGCAGTTCTTC.

This clonotype was counted many times. This chain connects TRBV11-3 to TRBJ1-1; TRBD1 agrees at 7 bases. The CDR3 totals 15 residues. The V and J ends lost 7 bases and 4 bases, in that order; junction bases with no gene match: 12. Looked up from germline, CDR1 is SGHNT and CDR2 is YENEEA. The DNA for the CDR3 is TGTGCCAGCAACGACAGGGCTGGGGATGGCACTGAAGCTTTCTTT. As protein: CASNDRAGDGTEAFF.

This clonotype was detected a few times. The rearrangement joins TRBV6-5 to TRBJ1-5; 10 nucleotides agree with TRBD1. Per germline, CDR1 MNHEY and CDR2 SVGAGI. With 2 bases clipped from V and 6 bases from J, the junction kept 4 bases outside the gene matches. The CDR3 sequence is 15 residues long. CDR3 coding DNA: TGTGCCAGCAGTTACGGACAGGGGGTAGTTCAGCCCCAGCATTTT. Translation: CASSYGQGVVQPQHF.

This clonotype was counted ten times or more. V usage is TRBV25-1 and J usage is TRBJ2-3; TRBD2 aligns across 7 bases. V lost 8 bases and J lost 4; bases outside the gene matches: 15. The CDR3 totals 16 residues. CDR1 is MGHDK and CDR2 is SYGVNS in the germline V gene. The CDR3: CASSSPTSPKSDTQYF. The CDR3 DNA follows: TGTGCCAGCTCCTCTCCGACTAGCCCAAAGTCAGATACGCAGTATTTT.

This clonotype has a count of ten or more. The chain carries TRBV28 and TRBJ2-2; 7 bases are shared with TRBD2. The CDR3 sequence is 15 residues long. The germline gives CDR1 MDHEN, CDR2 SYDVKM. J was trimmed by 5 bases and V by 6 bases; bases with no gene match: 9. This CDR3 is CASRTGGGETGELFF. CDR3 nucleotides: TGTGCCAGCAGAACGGGGGGAGGAGAAACCGGGGAGCTGTTTTTT.

This clonotype showed up just a few times. The rearrangement uses TRBV6-1 and TRBJ2-3; 7 nucleotides line up with TRBD2. Germline V lookup: CDR1 MNHNS, CDR2 SASEGT. Trimming at V came to 7 bases and at J to 1 base, leaving 5 bases not matched to a gene. CDR3 size: 14 residues. The CDR3 is CASTLAVGTDTQYF. CDR3 nucleotides: TGTGCCAGCACCCTAGCGGTCGGCACAGATACGCAGTATTTT.

This clonotype came up a few times. This sequence joins TRBV19 and TRBJ1-6; perhaps TRBD1 as D (5 bases). This CDR3 spans 16 amino acids. Germline V lookup: CDR1 LNHDA, CDR2 SQIVND (reference sequence). V lost 3 bases and J 2 bases, leaving 11 bases between the germline ends. The CDR3 coding sequence is TGTGCCAGTAGTATGAGGGACCATACCTATAATTCACCCCTCCACTTT. It encodes CASSMRDHTYNSPLHF.

This sequence joins TRBV7-9 and TRBJ1-4, with TRBD1 identical over 7 bases. From germline, CDR1 is SEHNR and CDR2 FQNEAQ (reference sequence). The CDR3 sequence is 16 residues long. The V segment lost 5 bases and the J segment 8 bases; nucleotides outside the gene matches: 14. The chain's CDR3 is CASSHKATTGSEKLFF. The CDR3 DNA reads as TGTGCCAGCAGCCACAAGGCAACGACAGGGAGCGAAAAACTGTTTTTT.

The V call is TRBV6-1, the J call TRBJ1-4; TRBD1 might be the D (5 bases). The CDR3 is made up of 13 amino acids. CDR1 MNHNS and CDR2 SASEGT come from the germline V gene. Trimming left V 8 bases short and J 5 bases short, with 12 bases between. The CDR3 sequence: CASLQVENEKLFF. The CDR3, as DNA: TGTGCCAGCCTACAGGTTGAGAATGAAAAACTGTTTTTT.

This clonotype was seen repeatedly, ten times or more. V is TRBV11-2 and J is TRBJ1-4; D ambiguous. This CDR3 has 15 residues. CDR1 SGHAT and CDR2 FQNNGV come from the germline V gene. The ends were cut back, 3 bases at V and 1 base at J, with 9 bases in the middle. In nucleotides, the CDR3 is TGTGCCAGCAGCTTCAGCGGGCTAACTAATGAAAAACTGTTTTTT. Encoded protein: CASSFSGLTNEKLFF.

This clonotype occurred a few times. CDR3: CASSPRPPPYEQYF. For the CDR3, the DNA is TGTGCCAGCAGCCCCAGACCACCACCCTACGAGCAGTACTTC. The chain combines TRBV11-2 with TRBJ2-7; D gene ambiguous. V was pared by 5 bases and J by 2 bases, with 13 bases between. The CDR3 has 14 residues. Germline CDR1 SGHAT, CDR2 FQNNGV.

This clonotype was seen only a few times. This chain uses TRBV6-5 with TRBJ2-5; D unclear. Between the trimmed V and J ends, which lost 2 bases and 6 bases, there was a span of 7 bases. Germline V CDR1 and CDR2: MNHEY, SVGAGI. This CDR3 has 12 residues. The CDR3 region is CASSYPDQTQYF. CDR3 nucleotide sequence: TGTGCCAGCAGTTACCCGGACCAGACCCAGTACTTC.

The sample holds many counts of this clonotype. This sequence joins TRBV2 and TRBJ2-1, with D possibly TRBD2 on 5 matching bases. The CDR3 has 13 residues. The germline gives CDR1 SNHLY, CDR2 FYNNEI. V shed 5 bases and J shed 9 bases, with 14 bases lying between them. The chain's CDR3 is CASSSLASSEQFF. For the CDR3, the DNA is TGTGCCAGCAGTTCGCTAGCCAGTAGTGAGCAGTTCTTC.

This clonotype was seen many times. J is TRBJ2-5 and V is TRBV6-1, with 9 bases identical to TRBD2. Per germline, CDR1 MNHNS and CDR2 SASEGT. V gave up 7 bases and J gave up 0 bases; unmatched junction bases: 3. The CDR3 is 14 amino acids. The CDR3 reads CASTRGGDQETQYF. DNA of the CDR3: TGTGCCAGCACGCGGGGGGGGGACCAAGAGACCCAGTACTTC.

This clonotype was recorded a few times. The rearrangement joins TRBV7-2 to TRBJ2-1; D remains unclear. The ends were cut back, 0 bases at V and 4 bases at J, with 13 bases in the middle. Germline CDR1 is SGHTA and CDR2 is FQGNSA. This CDR3 is built from 16 residues. The CDR3 DNA sequence: TGTGCCAGCAGCTTAGCGCCCTCACTCTTTTACAATGAGCAGTTCTTC. Protein product: CASSLAPSLFYNEQFF.

This clonotype was seen only a few times. The V gene is TRBV7-6, the J gene TRBJ2-2; no reliable D call. V was clipped by 6 bases and J by 6 bases, with 8 bases between them. The CDR3 consists of 12 residues. Germline CDR1 is SGHVS and CDR2 is FNYEAQ. CDR3 residues: CASRQNAGELFF. CDR3 bases: TGTGCCAGCAGGCAAAATGCCGGGGAGCTGTTTTTT.

J is TRBJ1-1 and V is TRBV29-1; D is perhaps TRBD1 (6 bases). Germline lookup yields CDR1 SQVTM and CDR2 ANQGSEA. Trimming shortened V by 6 bases and J by 1 base, and 12 bases separated the two germline ends. The CDR3 covers 13 residues. The CDR3 coding sequence is TGCAGCGTGACCGGACAGCAGAACACTGAAGCTTTCTTT. Protein sequence: CSVTGQQNTEAFF.

The chain links TRBV5-5 to TRBJ2-1; 10 bases match TRBD2. V was pared by 0 bases and J by 6 bases, with 3 bases of the junction left unmatched. This CDR3 comprises 15 residues. CDR1 and CDR2 (germline): SGHKS, YYEKEE (reference sequence). This CDR3 reads CASSLVGLASNEQFF. The CDR3 DNA reads TGTGCCAGCAGCTTGGTGGGACTAGCGAGCAATGAGCAGTTCTTC.

This clonotype was observed a handful of times. V usage is TRBV9 and J usage is TRBJ2-1, with D hard to call. This CDR3 contains 13 residues. Germline loops: CDR1 SGDLS, CDR2 YYNGEE. V was clipped by 0 bases and J by 2 bases, with 3 bases between them. CDR3 nucleotides: TGTGCCAGCAGCGTAGTACCCTACAATGAGCAGTTCTTC. Amino acids: CASSVVPYNEQFF.

This clonotype was recorded at least ten times. The chain employs TRBV2 and TRBJ2-5, with 12 bases that match TRBD2. Germline lookup yields CDR1 SNHLY and CDR2 FYNNEI. CDR3 size: 16 residues. The junction had 8 bases not matched to a gene; V was cut back by 6 bases and J by 3 bases. CDR3 in DNA: TGTGCCAGCAGGGGAGGACTAGCGGGGTCCAAAGAGACCCAGTACTTC. Its translation: CASRGGLAGSKETQYF.

This clonotype was detected many times. This chain connects TRBV11-1 to TRBJ2-1; D is ambiguous. V was clipped by 1 base and J by 5 bases, with 12 bases between them. From germline, CDR1 is SGHAT and CDR2 FQDESV (reference sequence). The CDR3 sequence is 15 residues long. The CDR3 sequence: CASSLGLIKNNEQFF. The CDR3 coding sequence is TGTGCCAGCAGCTTAGGGCTAATAAAGAACAATGAGCAGTTCTTC.